The sample holds many counts of the clone carrying this T cell receptor beta chain. Antigen specificity is unknown. The sample comes from a study of response to subunit inactivated influenza vaccine. TCRdb passed the RT-PCR reads through MiXCR, listing each CDR3 protein once. The table lists about 700,000 distinct CDR3 sequences, roughly 14% of them singletons, with around 6.5% in the top ten. Trimming shortened V by 6 bases and J by 1 base, and 9 bases separated the two germline ends. The CDR3 totals 14 residues. Study-wide findings and caveats: The study's authors posited that every seasonal influenza vaccination enlists few new T cells.

The chain carries TRBV12-3 or TRBV12-4 and TRBJ2-2; a weak D match, TRBD2 (6 bases). The receptor's source is a man aged 50-59 years who received an inactivated influenza vaccine. The material was PBMCs from blood, obtained around 14 days before vaccination. Here the CDR3 DNA reads TGTGCCAGCAGGACCGGGGGGAACACCGGGGAGCTGTTTTTT. Its protein is CASRTGGNTGELFF.